Listed below are T cell receptor beta chains from one sample, sequenced in a study of blood T cell repertoires in COVID-19. The repertoire was sequenced with immunoSEQ multiplex PCR; TCRdb's copy has only in-frame clones and lacks some. Among about 230,000 clones, around 84% were seen once, and the ten largest hold 15% to 20%. What was sequenced was peripheral blood. The receptors here all came from an elderly woman with active or convalescent COVID-19. Both conserved end residues are part of each CDR3. Fields, in order: CDR3 protein, V gene.

CASSSVIGEKLFF	TRBV5-1
CASSPAGGRTDTQYF	TRBV18
CASSQLDRWYEQYF	TRBV14
CASSQWDTNTGELFF	TRBV3-1/TRBV3-2
CASSPRNSQETQYF	TRBV18
CASNMDRVNSPLHF	TRBV6-5
CSARGGNTIYF	TRBV20-1
CASSQGHRYNQPQHF	TRBV7-2
CASRLAGGTYEQYF	TRBV27
CASSLEPRRETQYF	TRBV7-8
CASSFSGLGSAGELFF	TRBV6-4
CASSAGKLSYNEQFF	TRBV6-2/TRBV6-3
CASSLFHGQFTDTQYF	TRBV5-6
CASSLGAGKAGELFF	TRBV5-1
CASSQDQRFTYNSPLHF	TRBV4-1
CASSPGKEPGTNSPLHF	TRBV5-6
CSVEAPTGGEYEQYF	TRBV29-1
CASSPTGAYGYTF	TRBV7-2
CASSPDAPRQRTDTQYF	TRBV7-2
CASSQVPGGNTEAFF	TRBV16
CANRLIGGGETQYF	TRBV6-5
CASSYSRSAGNTIYF	TRBV6-5
CASSIVPPSELFF	TRBV19
CSAGQSENIQYF	TRBV29-1
CASSPEGHGYGYTF	TRBV18
CASSDNRVDGYTF	TRBV2
CATSRDRSANTEAFF	TRBV15
CASSLVASGTGTQYF	TRBV11-3
CASSSGGSSYEQYF	TRBV11-3
CASSTQGQGWYEKLFF	TRBV19
CASSQDGGSDQPQHF	TRBV4-2
CASSFRLGAGQETQYF	TRBV11-2
CASSPHGLAGDGDTQYF	TRBV23-1
CASTKTGGYNEQFF	TRBV28
CASGGDTEAFF	TRBV28
CASSLRGSTNTEAFF	TRBV11-2
CASSQVSGGADGYTF	TRBV14
CASSLMREAFF	TRBV7-2
CSVGDRGKYGYTF	TRBV29-1
CASSLQGQTTYEQYF	TRBV18
CASQGTGSSYEQYF	TRBV6-6
CASSLRVDYGYTF	TRBV27
CASSRAGGPYEQYF	TRBV7-3
CASSRQTGLGMSEAFF	TRBV7-2
CASNTWDSLSPLHF	TRBV6-5